This T cell receptor beta chain stems from a study of prognosis after radiotherapy for stage I lung cancer (dated by TCRdb to the early 2020s). Broadly, across the study: Between early 2018 and January 2019, roughly 20 patients with stage I NSCLC were enrolled in Nanjing, China. Eleven to twelve patients had adenocarcinoma and several had squamous cell carcinoma as the tumor histology. This study profiled peripheral blood TCR beta repertoires from stage I NSCLC patients before and after stereotactic body radiotherapy and linked the repertoires to distant failure. Stage I lung tumors that were newly diagnosed and primary were found in approximately 15 patients, while five patients had oligometastatic NSCLC after surgical resection of the primary tumor. The cohort comprised around 14 men and five or six women with a median age of roughly 75 years, ranging from roughly 53 to 85 years. Four of the 19 patients developed distant metastases after SBRT, at a median of roughly seven months; the other 15 showed no significant progression. Every patient was deemed medically inoperable, about a dozen because of comorbidities and 7 because they refused surgery. No patient received concurrent therapy alongside SBRT. A total of roughly 38 blood samples from 19 patients were sequenced, with one sample obtained before and one obtained after SBRT for each patient. SBRT was given in 3 to 5 fractions with a biologically effective dose of at least 100 Gy, using image-guided IMRT or VMAT.

Two rounds of multiplex PCR on genomic DNA were used to amplify the TCR beta CDR3 region. In the first round of PCR, primers specific to each TRBV and TRBJ gene were used, and the primer sequences are filed in Chinese patent CN105087789A. Universal primers were used in the second round of PCR. The Roche High Pure PCR Template Preparation Kit was used to extract genomic DNA from frozen PBMCs. Libraries were sequenced paired-end with 151 bp reads on an Illumina HiSeq 3000. The published analysis was carried out like this. Raw reads lacking the multiplex PCR primer sequences were removed with CutAdapt. Using PEAR, the high-quality paired reads were merged into contigs. MiXCR assigned TRB V, D and J gene segments to each contig by aligning to reference sequences. CDR3 sequences were clustered by base quality and sequence similarity to remove sequencing errors. Shannon entropy, normalized by the natural log of the productive TCR sequence number, served as the measure of diversity. Clonality was defined as one minus Shannon entropy divided by the natural log of the number of unique clonotypes. Using the Youden index from ROC curves, the researchers picked the repertoire-metric cut-offs for progression-free survival, and all analyses were carried out in R 3.5.3. The public reads were reprocessed in TCRdb via fastp at Q25 and MiXCR, keeping in-frame beta chains. Rows are unified per CDR3 protein, each entry keeping the most common DNA and genes. In this record, the V and J calls reflect TCRdb's handling and not the investigators' own analysis. The sample table shows 30,000 to 35,000 distinct CDR3 sequences, and 40% to 50% are seen once. The top ten constitute approximately 15% of the sample.

All patients had node-negative disease on CT and PET/CT, and none had a history of other malignancies or prior chemotherapy or radiotherapy. At each of two time points, about 5.5 milliliters of peripheral venous blood were collected in EDTA tubes. Ficoll-Paque Plus density-gradient centrifugation was used to isolate PBMCs. Right after collection, samples were kept at -80 degrees C until analysis. Findings and caveats that apply to the study as a whole: TRBV and TRBJ usage frequencies reportedly varied with metastasis status, involving two V genes at baseline and several V and two J genes after SBRT. Tumor specificity of expanded TCR clones was not determined. Post-SBRT Shannon entropy and its change from baseline were lower in patients who developed distant metastases; baseline Shannon entropy was not associated with metastases. After SBRT, the number of unique TCR clones decreased (median approximately 10,000 before versus 6,500 to 7,500 after; Wilcoxon paired P=0.011). The study was limited by its small cohort and short follow-up, and the findings require independent validation. None of the reported P values were adjusted for multiple comparisons.

For CDR1 and CDR2, the germline V gene lists LGHNA and YNFKEQ. The junction shows trimming of 0 bases on V and 4 bases on J, plus 15 bases between the germline ends. Its CDR3 holds 17 amino acids, cysteine through phenylalanine. CDR3 DNA is the only sequence kept; it has 51 bases, read in frame from the first base. Regarding this clonotype: Its antigen is unknown. There are no base qualities to consult, and no much larger clone falls within one base.

The chain couples TRBV4-2 to TRBJ2-2; no D gene can be assigned with confidence. The sequence was collected from a donor over 45 with non-small cell lung cancer. This sample comprised PBMCs, obtained before or after stereotactic body radiation therapy (not recorded which). The CDR3 sequence is CASSQEGFRIFTGELFF. In nucleotides, the sequence is TGTGCCAGCAGCCAAGAAGGGTTCCGCATCTTCACCGGGGAGCTGTTTTTT.